These 15 T cell receptor beta chains share one sample of origin, sequenced in a study of T cells in Graves' hyperthyroidism and ophthalmopathy. RNA transcripts served as the template for amplifying TCR beta CDR3 regions. RT-PCR in the first round (using the HTBI primer set) targeted the TCR CDR3. TCRdb passed the multiplex PCR reads through MiXCR, listing each CDR3 protein once. The table lists some 350,000 distinct CDR3 sequences, about a sixth of them singletons. Sequenced: blood. The receptor source for this set is a woman under 30 with Graves' hyperthyroidism that later progressed to Graves' ophthalmopathy.

The rearrangement joins TRBV29-1 to TRBJ2-1; possibly TRBD2 for D (6 bases). Trimming took 2 bases from V and 7 from J, leaving 12 bases between them. From germline, CDR1 is SQVTM and CDR2 ANQGSEA. This CDR3 contains 13 residues. The CDR3 loop reads CSVERDWGNEQFF. DNA for the CDR3: TGCAGCGTTGAACGGGACTGGGGGAATGAGCAGTTCTTC.

This clonotype appeared a few times. DNA for the CDR3: TGTGCCAGCAGCACACGGGTGGGCGAGACCCAGTACTTC. This codes for CASSTRVGETQYF. The gene calls are TRBV5-4 and TRBJ2-5, with D hard to call. Trimming stripped 4 bases from V and 5 bases from J, with 12 bases between. The CDR3 runs 13 residues. In germline, CDR1 is SGHNT, CDR2 YYREEE (reference sequence).

This clonotype appeared many times. The chain combines TRBV6-1 with TRBJ1-5; perhaps TRBD1 as D (5 bases). The V end lost 0 bases, the J end lost 7 bases, and 19 bases lay between the germline ends. CDR3 length: 17 residues. The V gene's germline CDR1 is MNHNS and CDR2 SASEGT. CDR3 sequence reads: CASSEARWIDRSQPQHF. In nucleotides, the CDR3 is TGTGCCAGCAGTGAAGCGCGATGGATCGACAGATCCCAGCCCCAGCATTTT.

The chain has TRBV30 and TRBJ2-1; 7 bases map to TRBD2. The CDR3 is 14 amino acids. Germline V gene sequence: CDR1 GTSNPN, CDR2 SVGIG (reference sequence). Trimming took 0 bases from V and 6 from J; bases not matched to a gene: 5. Here the CDR3 DNA reads TGTGCCTGGAGTGTAAGGGGCGGGAGCAATGAGCAGTTCTTC. Its protein is CAWSVRGGSNEQFF. Combining the CDR3 with reference TRBV30 and TRBJ2-1 gives the whole variable domain SQTIHQWPATLVQPVGSPLSLECTVEGTSNPNLYWYRQAAGRGLQLLFYSVGIGQISSEVPQNLSASRPQDRQFILSSKKLLLSDSGFYLCAWSVRGGSNEQFFGPGTRLTVL.

This clonotype was seen more than once but under ten times. The chain links TRBV12-3 or TRBV12-4 to TRBJ2-6; D remains unclear. Trimming removed 2 bases at V and 0 bases at J, with 8 bases between. The CDR3 totals 16 residues. The CDR3 sequence: CASSLRHDSGANVLTF. DNA for the CDR3: TGTGCCAGCAGTTTAAGGCACGACTCTGGGGCCAACGTCCTGACTTTC.

The rearrangement links TRBV28 to TRBJ1-2; 12 bases match TRBD1. The CDR3 length is 15 residues. V trimming: 6 bases; J trimming: 7 bases; junction bases outside the gene matches: 9. The germline gives CDR1 MDHEN, CDR2 SYDVKM. This CDR3 is CASSPGQGAGGGYTF. In nucleotides, the CDR3 is TGTGCCAGCAGCCCGGGACAGGGGGCGGGAGGTGGCTACACCTTC.

This clonotype was detected ten times or more. The chain carries TRBV28 and TRBJ2-7; a weak D match, TRBD1 (6 bases). Germline CDR1 reads MDHEN; CDR2 reads SYDVKM. CDR3 length: 16 amino acids. Trimming left V 2 bases short and J 3 bases short, with 17 bases between. CDR3 in amino acids: CASSLNLDSTVYEQYF. The CDR3 bases are TGTGCCAGCAGTTTAAATTTGGACAGTACCGTCTACGAGCAGTACTTC.

This clonotype has ten or more counts. V is TRBV7-9 and J is TRBJ2-7; TRBD2 matches at 13 bases. Germline CDR1 SEHNR, CDR2 FQNEAQ (reference sequence). The CDR3 runs 14 residues. J lost 5 bases, V lost 5 bases, and 3 bases had no gene match. CDR3 sequence reads: CASSPTSGRDEQYF. The CDR3 DNA follows: TGTGCCAGCAGCCCCACTAGCGGGAGGGACGAGCAGTACTTC. Based on the CDR3 plus reference TRBV7-9 and TRBJ2-7, the full variable domain is DTGVSQNPRHKITKRGQNVTFRCDPISEHNRLYWYRQTLGQGPEFLTYFQNEAQLEKSRLLSDRFSAERPKGSFSTLEIQRTEQGDSAMYLCASSPTSGRDEQYFGPGTRLTVT.

This clonotype turned up a few times. A read error may explain this, as a much larger clone is one base away. The J gene is TRBJ1-2, the V gene TRBV28; 8 nucleotides align to TRBD1. Germline V gives CDR1 MDHEN, CDR2 SYDVKM. The CDR3 runs 15 residues. The CDR3 reads CASTGGDRRNYGHTF. CDR3 coding DNA: TGTGCCAGCACCGGGGGGGACAGGCGGAACTATGGCCACACCTTC.

This clonotype was counted at least ten times. The rearrangement joins TRBV7-2 to TRBJ2-5; no clear D. The CDR3 consists of 14 residues. With 1 base removed from V and 4 bases from J, the gap between germline ends came to 10 bases. From germline, CDR1 is SGHTA and CDR2 FQGNSA. CDR3 nucleotide sequence: TGTGCCAGCAGCTTAGGGGCAGTCACAGAGACCCAGTACTTC. Protein sequence: CASSLGAVTETQYF.

This clonotype was observed at least ten times. The CDR3 bases are TGCAGTGCTAGGTTAGGGCGTATGGATACGCAGTATTTT. This translates into CSARLGRMDTQYF. The chain couples TRBV20-1 to TRBJ2-3; D is undetermined. CDR3 length: 13 amino acids. Germline lookup yields CDR1 DFQATT and CDR2 SNEGSKA (reference sequence). V was cut by 3 bases and J by 6 bases, with 13 bases left in between.

In its sample, this clonotype was seen many times. The chain employs TRBV5-1 and TRBJ2-1; 13 bases fit TRBD2. Germline assignment: CDR1 SGHRS and CDR2 YFSETQ. The CDR3 has 16 amino acids. V lost 4 bases and J lost 4; bases outside the gene matches: 5. Here the CDR3 reads CASSIGLAGVYNEQFF. CDR3 coding DNA: TGCGCCAGCAGCATAGGACTAGCGGGAGTTTACAATGAGCAGTTCTTC.

This clonotype was observed a handful of times. V is TRBV6-1 and J is TRBJ2-7; no definite D call. CDR3 length equals 13 residues. Trimming shortened V by 6 bases and J by 3 bases, and 12 bases separated the two germline ends. Per germline, CDR1 MNHNS and CDR2 SASEGT. CDR3 sequence: CASRMGHDYEQYF. The CDR3 coding sequence is TGTGCCAGCAGGATGGGTCATGACTACGAGCAGTACTTC.

V and J are TRBV15 and TRBJ2-6; D is uncertain. With 0 bases removed from V and 3 bases from J, the gap between germline ends came to 9 bases. From germline, CDR1 is LNHNV and CDR2 YYDKDF (reference sequence). The CDR3 totals 16 residues. DNA for the CDR3: TGTGCCACCAGCAGAGAAAAATCTCTTGGGGCCAACGTCCTGACTTTC. Its protein product is CATSREKSLGANVLTF.

This clonotype turned up a few times. This chain uses TRBV4-1 with TRBJ2-1, with D tentatively TRBD1 (6 bases). Trimming removed 3 bases at V and 5 bases at J, with 17 bases between. Germline V gene sequence: CDR1 MGHRA, CDR2 YSYEKL. The CDR3 sequence is 16 residues long. The CDR3 spells CASSHHVDRRDNEQFF. The CDR3, as DNA: TGCGCCAGCAGCCATCATGTTGACAGGAGAGACAATGAGCAGTTCTTC.